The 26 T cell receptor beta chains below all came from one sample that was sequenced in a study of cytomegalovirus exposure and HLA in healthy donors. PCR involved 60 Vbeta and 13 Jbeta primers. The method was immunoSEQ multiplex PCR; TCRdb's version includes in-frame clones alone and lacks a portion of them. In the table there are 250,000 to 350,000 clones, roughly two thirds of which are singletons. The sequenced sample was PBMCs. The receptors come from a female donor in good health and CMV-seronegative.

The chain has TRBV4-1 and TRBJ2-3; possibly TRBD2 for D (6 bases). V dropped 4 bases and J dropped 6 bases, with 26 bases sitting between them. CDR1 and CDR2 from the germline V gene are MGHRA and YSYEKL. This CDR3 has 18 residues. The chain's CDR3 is CASSLRRLASTGGDTQYF. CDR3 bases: TGCGCCAGCAGCCTCAGACGGCTAGCGAGTACCGGCGGGGATACGCAGTATTTT.

CDR3 in DNA: TGTGCCATCAGTGGAGGGAGGGAGAGTGAAAAACTGTTTTTT. Translating it yields CAISGGRESEKLFF. The chain has TRBV10-3 and TRBJ1-4; D remains unclear. V was trimmed by 4 bases and J by 7 bases, leaving 13 bases between them. The CDR3 covers 14 residues. Germline V gene lookup returns CDR1 ENHRY and CDR2 SYGVKD.

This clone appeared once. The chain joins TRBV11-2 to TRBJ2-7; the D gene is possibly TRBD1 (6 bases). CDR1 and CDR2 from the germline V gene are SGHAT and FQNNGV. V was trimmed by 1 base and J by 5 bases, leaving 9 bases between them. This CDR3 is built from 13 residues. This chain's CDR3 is CASSLGNRDEQYF. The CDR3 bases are TGTGCCAGCAGCTTAGGGAACAGGGACGAGCAGTACTTC. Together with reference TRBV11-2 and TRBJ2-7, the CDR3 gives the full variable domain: EAGVAQSPRYKIIEKRQSVAFWCNPISGHATLYWYQQILGQGPKLLIQFQNNGVVDDSQLPKDRFSAERLKGVDSTLKIQPAKLEDSAVYLCASSLGNRDEQYFGPGTRLTVT.

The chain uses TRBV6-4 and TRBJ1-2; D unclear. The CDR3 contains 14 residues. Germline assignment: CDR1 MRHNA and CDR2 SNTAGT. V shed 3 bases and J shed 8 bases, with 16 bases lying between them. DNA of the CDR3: TGTGCCAGCAGTGATAGTAACACACGGGAAGGCTACACCTTC. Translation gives CASSDSNTREGYTF.

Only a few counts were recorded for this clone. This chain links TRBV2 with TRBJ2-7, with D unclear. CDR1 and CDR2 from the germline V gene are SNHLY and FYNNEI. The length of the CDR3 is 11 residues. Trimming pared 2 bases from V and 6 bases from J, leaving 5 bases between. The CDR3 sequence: CASSEISEQYF. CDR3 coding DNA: TGTGCCAGCAGTGAAATTAGCGAGCAGTACTTC.

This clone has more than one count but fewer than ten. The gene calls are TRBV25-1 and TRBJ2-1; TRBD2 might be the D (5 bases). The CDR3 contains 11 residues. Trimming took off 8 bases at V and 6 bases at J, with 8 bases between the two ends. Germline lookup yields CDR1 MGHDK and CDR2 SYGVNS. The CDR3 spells CASRAGNEQFF. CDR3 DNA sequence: TGTGCCAGCCGGGCGGGCAATGAGCAGTTCTTC. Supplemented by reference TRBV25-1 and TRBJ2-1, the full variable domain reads EADIYQTPRYLVIGTGKKITLECSQTMGHDKMYWYQQDPGMELHLIHYSYGVNSTEKGDLSSESTVSRIRTEHFPLTLESARPSHTSQYLCASRAGNEQFFGPGTRLTVL.

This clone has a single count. In nucleotides, the CDR3 is TGTGCCAGCAGGATGGCAGGGAGCAATCAGCCCCAGCATTTT. As protein: CASRMAGSNQPQHF. The chain has TRBV28 and TRBJ1-5; a weak D match, TRBD1 (5 bases). V was clipped by 6 bases and J by 1 base, with 10 bases between them. CDR1 and CDR2 (germline): MDHEN, SYDVKM. The CDR3 sequence is 14 residues long. Full variable domain (remainder filled in from reference TRBV28 and TRBJ1-5): DVKVTQSSRYLVKRTGEKVFLECVQDMDHENMFWYRQDPGLGLRLIYFSYDVKMKEKGDIPEGYSVSREKKERFSLILESASTNQTSMYLCASRMAGSNQPQHFGDGTRLSIL.

The CDR3 sequence is CASGLVSGGEQFF. The CDR3 bases are TGTGCTAGTGGTTTGGTATCGGGTGGTGAGCAGTTCTTC. The genes are TRBV12-5 and TRBJ2-1; D is undetermined. Per the germline V gene, CDR1 is LGHNT and CDR2 is FRNRAP. CDR3 size: 13 residues. V was pared by 0 bases and J by 9 bases, with 9 bases between.

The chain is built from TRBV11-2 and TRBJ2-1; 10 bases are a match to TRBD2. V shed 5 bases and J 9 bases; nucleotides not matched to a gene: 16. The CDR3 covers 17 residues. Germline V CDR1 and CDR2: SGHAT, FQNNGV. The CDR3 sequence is CASSETRLSGRAGEQFF. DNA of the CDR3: TGTGCCAGCAGCGAAACCCGGCTAAGCGGGAGGGCCGGTGAGCAGTTCTTC.

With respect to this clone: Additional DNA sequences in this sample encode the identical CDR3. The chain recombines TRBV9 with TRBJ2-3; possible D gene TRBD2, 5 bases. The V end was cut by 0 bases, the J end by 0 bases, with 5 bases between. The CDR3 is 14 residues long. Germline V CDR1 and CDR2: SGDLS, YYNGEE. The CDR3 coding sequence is TGTGCCAGCAGCGTAGGGACTAGCACAGATACGCAGTATTTT. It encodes CASSVGTSTDTQYF.

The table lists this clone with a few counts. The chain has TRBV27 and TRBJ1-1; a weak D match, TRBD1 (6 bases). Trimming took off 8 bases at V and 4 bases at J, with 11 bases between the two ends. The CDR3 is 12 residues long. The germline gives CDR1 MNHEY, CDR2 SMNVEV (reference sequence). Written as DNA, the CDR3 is TGTGCCAGCGGCATGACAGGCACTGAAGCTTTCTTT. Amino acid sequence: CASGMTGTEAFF.

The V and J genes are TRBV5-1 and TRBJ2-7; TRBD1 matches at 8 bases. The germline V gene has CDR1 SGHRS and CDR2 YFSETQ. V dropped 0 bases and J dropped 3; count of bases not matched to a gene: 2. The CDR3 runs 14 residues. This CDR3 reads CASSLAGQGYEQYF. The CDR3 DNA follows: TGCGCCAGCAGCTTGGCCGGACAGGGCTACGAGCAGTACTTC.

As DNA, the CDR3 is TGCGCCAGCAGCGCGGGACAGGGAGATACAGATACGCAGTATTTT. This codes for CASSAGQGDTDTQYF. The chain is built from TRBV10-1 and TRBJ2-3; TRBD1 matches 9 bases. Trimming took 6 bases from V and 3 from J; bases not matched to a gene: 7. The length of the CDR3 is 15 residues. Germline CDR1 and CDR2: WNHNN and SYGVQD (reference sequence).

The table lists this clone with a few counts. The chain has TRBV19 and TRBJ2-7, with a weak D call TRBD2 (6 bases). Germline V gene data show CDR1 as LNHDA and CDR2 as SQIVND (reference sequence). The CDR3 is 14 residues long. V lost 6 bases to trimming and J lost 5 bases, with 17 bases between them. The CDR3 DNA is TGTGCCAGTAGGGGGCCCGGGGAGGTCGACGAGCAGTACTTC. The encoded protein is CASRGPGEVDEQYF.

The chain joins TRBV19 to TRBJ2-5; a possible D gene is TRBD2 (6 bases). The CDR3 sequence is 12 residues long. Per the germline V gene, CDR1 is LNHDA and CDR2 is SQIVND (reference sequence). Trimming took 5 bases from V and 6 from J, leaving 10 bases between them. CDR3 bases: TGTGCCAGTAGTGAAGGGAGGAAGACCCAGTACTTC. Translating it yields CASSEGRKTQYF. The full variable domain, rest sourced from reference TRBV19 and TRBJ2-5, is DGGITQSPKYLFRKEGQNVTLSCEQNLNHDAMYWYRQDPGQGLRLIYYSQIVNDFQKGDIAEGYSVSREKKESFPLTVTSAQKNPTAFYLCASSEGRKTQYFGPGTRLLVL.

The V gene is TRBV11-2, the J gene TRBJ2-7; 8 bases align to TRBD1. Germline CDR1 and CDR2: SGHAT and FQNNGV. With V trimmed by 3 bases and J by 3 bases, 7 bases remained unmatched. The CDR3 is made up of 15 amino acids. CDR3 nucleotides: TGTGCCAGCAGCTTCACCCGGGACAGGCTCTACGAGCAGTACTTC. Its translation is CASSFTRDRLYEQYF.

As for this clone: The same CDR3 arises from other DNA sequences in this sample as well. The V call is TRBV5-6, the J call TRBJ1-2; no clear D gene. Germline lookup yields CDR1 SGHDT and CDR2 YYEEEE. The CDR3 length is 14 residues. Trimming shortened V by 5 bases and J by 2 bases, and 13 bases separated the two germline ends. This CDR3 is CASSPQTRNYGYTF. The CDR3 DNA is TGTGCCAGCAGTCCCCAGACGAGGAACTATGGCTACACCTTC.

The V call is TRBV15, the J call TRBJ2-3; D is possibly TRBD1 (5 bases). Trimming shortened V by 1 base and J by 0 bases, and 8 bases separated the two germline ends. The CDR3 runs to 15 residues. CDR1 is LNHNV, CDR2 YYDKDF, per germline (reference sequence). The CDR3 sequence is CATSRAPGSTDTQYF. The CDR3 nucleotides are TGTGCCACCAGCAGAGCCCCAGGGAGCACAGATACGCAGTATTTT.

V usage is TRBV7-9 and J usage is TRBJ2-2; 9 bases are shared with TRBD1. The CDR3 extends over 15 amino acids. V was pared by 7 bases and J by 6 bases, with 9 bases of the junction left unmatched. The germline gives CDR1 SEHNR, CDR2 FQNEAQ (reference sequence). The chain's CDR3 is CASTSDRGSPGELFF. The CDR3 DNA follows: TGTGCCAGCACATCGGACAGGGGAAGCCCCGGGGAGCTGTTTTTT.

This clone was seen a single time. For the CDR3, the DNA is TGTGCCAGCAGCTTAGACCTAGCGGGAGGCTACAATGAGCAGTTCTTC. Its translation is CASSLDLAGGYNEQFF. The rearrangement joins TRBV11-2 to TRBJ2-1; 11 nucleotides align to TRBD2. The V and J ends lost 0 bases and 3 bases, in that order; junction bases with no gene match: 1. Germline assignment: CDR1 SGHAT and CDR2 FQNNGV. The CDR3 extends over 16 amino acids.

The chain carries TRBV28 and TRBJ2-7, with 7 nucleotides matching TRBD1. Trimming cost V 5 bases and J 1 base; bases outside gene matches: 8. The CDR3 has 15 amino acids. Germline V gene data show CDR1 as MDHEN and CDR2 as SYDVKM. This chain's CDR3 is CASSEKGGASYEQYF. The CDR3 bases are TGTGCCAGCAGTGAAAAAGGGGGCGCTTCCTACGAGCAGTACTTC.

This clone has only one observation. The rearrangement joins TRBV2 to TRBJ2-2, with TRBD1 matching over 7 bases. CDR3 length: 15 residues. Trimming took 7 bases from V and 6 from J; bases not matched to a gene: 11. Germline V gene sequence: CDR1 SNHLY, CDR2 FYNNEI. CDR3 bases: TGTGCCAGCAATCCGGGACAGATAGCCCCCGGGGAGCTGTTTTTT. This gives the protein CASNPGQIAPGELFF.

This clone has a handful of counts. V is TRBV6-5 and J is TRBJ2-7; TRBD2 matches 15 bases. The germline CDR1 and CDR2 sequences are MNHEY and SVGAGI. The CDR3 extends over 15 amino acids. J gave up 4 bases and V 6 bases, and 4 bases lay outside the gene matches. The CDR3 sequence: CASSGGTSGRYEQYF. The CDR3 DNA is TGTGCCAGCAGCGGTGGGACTAGCGGGAGGTACGAGCAGTACTTC.

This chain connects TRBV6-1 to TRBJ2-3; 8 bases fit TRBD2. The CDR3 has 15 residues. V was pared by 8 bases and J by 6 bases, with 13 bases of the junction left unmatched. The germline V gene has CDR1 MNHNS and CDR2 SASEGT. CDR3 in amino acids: CASHPVAGSMDTQYF. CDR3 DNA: TGTGCCAGCCACCCGGTAGCGGGGTCCATGGATACGCAGTATTTT.

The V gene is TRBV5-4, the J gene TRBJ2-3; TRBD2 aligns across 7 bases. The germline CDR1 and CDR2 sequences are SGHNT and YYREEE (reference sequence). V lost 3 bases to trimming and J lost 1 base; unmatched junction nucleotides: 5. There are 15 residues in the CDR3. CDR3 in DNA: TGTGCCAGCAGCTCGGAGCGGGACGGCACAGATACGCAGTATTTT. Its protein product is CASSSERDGTDTQYF.

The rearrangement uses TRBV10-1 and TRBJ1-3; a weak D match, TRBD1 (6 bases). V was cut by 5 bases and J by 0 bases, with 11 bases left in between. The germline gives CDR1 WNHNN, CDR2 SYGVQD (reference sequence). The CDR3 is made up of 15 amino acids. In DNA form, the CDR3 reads TGCGCCAGCAGTAGCCGGGGACACTCTGGAAACACCATATATTTT. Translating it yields CASSSRGHSGNTIYF.